A single sample gave rise to the 2 T cell receptor beta chains below, sequenced in a study of T cells in Graves' hyperthyroidism and ophthalmopathy. Authors of the study amplified TCR beta CDR3 regions from RNA transcripts. Using the HTBI primer set, a first-round RT-PCR was run on the TCR CDR3. Each CDR3 protein is one row after TCRdb ran MiXCR on the multiplex PCR reads. The sample holds more than 550,000 distinct CDR3 sequences, approximately 19% seen once. Source material: blood. The receptors shown here come from a woman aged 45 to 65 with Graves' hyperthyroidism that later progressed to Graves' ophthalmopathy.

V is TRBV20-1 and J is TRBJ2-5, with D perhaps given as TRBD1 or TRBD2 (6 bases each). The germline CDR1 and CDR2 sequences are DFQATT and SNEGSKA (reference sequence). This CDR3 has 15 amino acids. The germline V and J ends were trimmed by 1 base and 4 bases, with 16 bases remaining between them. CDR3 sequence reads: CSARAGGRSPETQYF. In DNA, the CDR3 is TGCAGTGCTAGAGCCGGGGGCCGGTCCCCAGAGACCCAGTACTTC.

This chain joins TRBV20-1 and TRBJ1-4; possible D gene TRBD1, 5 bases. The CDR3 has 13 amino acids. Germline assignment: CDR1 DFQATT and CDR2 SNEGSKA (reference sequence). With 5 bases removed from V and 5 bases from J, the gap between germline ends came to 12 bases. In DNA form, the CDR3 reads TGCAGTGCTGCCGGGACCGCGAATGAAAAACTGTTTTTT. As protein: CSAAGTANEKLFF.